These 19 T cell receptor beta chains were sequenced from one sample in a study of T cells in Graves' hyperthyroidism and ophthalmopathy (dated by TCRdb to between 2018 and 2020). The library was generated by multiplex PCR. Instrument on record: Illumina HiSeq 2000. The TCR beta CDR3 regions were amplified from RNA transcripts. The TCR CDR3 was subjected to a first round of RT-PCR using the HTBI primer set and the Qiagen OneStep RT-PCR kit. Through fastp at Q25 and MiXCR, TCRdb rebuilt clones from the public reads, retaining in-frame beta chains. A single entry per CDR3 protein holds the most common genes and DNA from its merged rows. The sample table contains a few hundred thousand distinct CDR3 sequences; only one count was recorded for 15% to 19% of them. The ten largest clonotypes hold under 8% of the sample. Specimen: blood. The receptors come from a woman in her twenties or thirties with Graves' hyperthyroidism.

This clonotype was counted ten times or more. The J gene is TRBJ2-1, the V gene TRBV20-1; unclear D gene. The CDR3 sequence is 16 residues long. CDR1 is DFQATT and CDR2 is SNEGSKA in the germline V gene (reference sequence). V was cut by 2 bases and J by 3 bases, with 17 bases left in between. The CDR3 nucleotides read TGCAGTGCTAGAAAACCTGCCCCCATGGGCTACAATGAGCAGTTCTTC. This encodes CSARKPAPMGYNEQFF.

This clonotype was recorded at least ten times. The chain couples TRBV29-1 to TRBJ2-5; D is undetermined. The CDR3 is made up of 14 amino acids. CDR1 is SQVTM and CDR2 is ANQGSEA in the germline V gene. Trimming took off 3 bases at V and 2 bases at J, with 13 bases between the two ends. The CDR3 nucleotides are TGCAGCGTTGACCCCCCGGACCCGCAAGAGACCCAGTACTTC. It is translated as CSVDPPDPQETQYF.

This clonotype was found many times. The chain joins TRBV6-1 to TRBJ2-1; D is unclear. Germline V CDR1 and CDR2: MNHNS, SASEGT. This CDR3 has 12 amino acids. V was pared by 6 bases and J by 4 bases, with 7 bases between. CDR3 sequence reads: CASRARYNEQFF. The CDR3 nucleotides are TGTGCCAGCAGGGCCCGGTACAATGAGCAGTTCTTC.

This chain joins TRBV7-2 and TRBJ2-5, with D perhaps matching TRBD1 (5 bases). The germline V and J ends were trimmed by 3 bases and 1 base, with 9 bases remaining between them. The CDR3 sequence is 14 residues long. The germline gives CDR1 SGHTA, CDR2 FQGNSA. For the CDR3, the DNA is TGTGCCAGCAGCTTGACAGTTATCCAAGAGACCCAGTACTTC. Translating it yields CASSLTVIQETQYF.

This chain links TRBV5-1 with TRBJ1-1; no reliable D call. The V and J ends lost 4 bases and 0 bases respectively, with 7 bases between them. CDR3 length equals 13 residues. Germline CDR1 is SGHRS and CDR2 is YFSETQ. CDR3 sequence (DNA): TGCGCCAGCAGCGTATTATTGAACACTGAAGCTTTCTTT. Protein sequence: CASSVLLNTEAFF.

This clonotype was seen repeatedly, ten times or more. This chain links TRBV11-2 with TRBJ2-7; D ambiguous. V shed 2 bases and J shed 0 bases, with 11 bases lying between them. This CDR3 has 15 residues. The germline V gene encodes CDR1 SGHAT and CDR2 FQNNGV. CDR3 sequence (DNA): TGTGCCAGCAGCTTATGGCAGTCCATCTCCTACGAGCAGTACTTC. It specifies CASSLWQSISYEQYF.

This clonotype was observed many times. V gene TRBV5-1 combines with J gene TRBJ2-7; 7 bases line up with TRBD1. The germline V gene encodes CDR1 SGHRS and CDR2 YFSETQ. The CDR3 extends over 18 amino acids. V lost 4 bases and J lost 5; bases outside the gene matches: 21. The CDR3 nucleotides read TGCGCCAGCAGCATCCGATCCACCTTGACAGGGCTGAGCCACGAGCAGTACTTC. Translated: CASSIRSTLTGLSHEQYF.

This clonotype was observed at least ten times. The CDR3 here is CASSEGISTDTQYF. The CDR3 nucleotides read TGTGCCAGCAGTGAGGGGATAAGCACAGATACGCAGTATTTT. The chain employs TRBV6-1 and TRBJ2-3; D remains unclear. Germline V gene sequence: CDR1 MNHNS, CDR2 SASEGT. CDR3 size: 14 residues. Trimming removed 3 bases from V and 0 bases from J, with 7 bases in between.

At least ten counts were recorded for this clonotype. The chain has TRBV7-2 and TRBJ2-7; 7 nucleotides agree with TRBD1. The CDR3 length is 12 residues. Germline CDR1 SGHTA, CDR2 FQGNSA. V was pared by 4 bases and J by 6 bases, with 3 bases of the junction left unmatched. As DNA, the CDR3 is TGTGCCAGCAGCTATACAGGGGCCGAGCAGTACTTC. Its protein is CASSYTGAEQYF.

This clonotype was seen a handful of times. The chain has TRBV19 and TRBJ2-1; D not resolved. This CDR3 has 14 residues. V was clipped by 2 bases and J by 5 bases, with 10 bases between them. CDR1 and CDR2 from the germline V gene are LNHDA and SQIVND (reference sequence). The CDR3 loop is CASSIQVINNEQFF. The CDR3 DNA follows: TGTGCCAGTAGTATACAGGTTATAAACAATGAGCAGTTCTTC.

This clonotype came up a few times. The chain is built from TRBV4-2 and TRBJ1-4, with no clear D. This CDR3 contains 14 residues. Per the germline V gene, CDR1 is LGHNA and CDR2 is YNFKEQ. Trimming removed 0 bases from V and 10 bases from J, with 12 bases in between. The CDR3 DNA follows: TGTGCCAGCAGCCAAGAGGAACAGACGGGAAAACTGTTTTTT. It codes for CASSQEEQTGKLFF.

This chain links TRBV20-1 with TRBJ2-2, with 7 bases identical to TRBD2. Per the germline V gene, CDR1 is DFQATT and CDR2 is SNEGSKA (reference sequence). J was trimmed by 4 bases and V by 3 bases; bases with no gene match: 8. CDR3 length equals 15 residues. This chain's CDR3 is CSARREYLSTGELFF. The CDR3 bases are TGCAGTGCTAGGCGGGAGTATTTGAGCACCGGGGAGCTGTTTTTT.

This clonotype was observed a handful of times. This rearrangement joins TRBV30 to TRBJ2-1; 13 bases match TRBD2. V gave up 2 bases and J gave up 9 bases; unmatched junction bases: 10. This CDR3 is 16 amino acids long. Germline-derived CDR1 and CDR2 are GTSNPN and SVGIG (reference sequence). The CDR3 bases are TGTGCCTGGAGTCTCGGACTAGCGGGAGCTGGTGGTGAGCAGTTCTTC. Protein product: CAWSLGLAGAGGEQFF.

This clonotype was picked up many times. The chain couples TRBV20-1 to TRBJ1-6; D is unresolved. The V and J ends lost 3 bases and 4 bases respectively, with 7 bases between them. The germline CDR1 and CDR2 sequences are DFQATT and SNEGSKA (reference sequence). The CDR3 covers 13 residues. The CDR3 nucleotides are TGCAGTGCTAGGGCCAGATATAATTCACCCCTCCACTTT. Protein product: CSARARYNSPLHF.

This clonotype was counted ten times or more. The chain combines TRBV27 with TRBJ2-7; the D call may be TRBD1 or TRBD2 (5 bases each). Deletions cut 2 bases from V and 6 bases from J, with 11 bases between. The CDR3 has 13 residues. CDR1 is MNHEY, CDR2 SMNVEV, per germline (reference sequence). CDR3 sequence: CASSLGRGPEQYF. CDR3 DNA: TGTGCCAGCAGTTTAGGACGGGGCCCCGAGCAGTACTTC.

The chain links TRBV12-3 or TRBV12-4 to TRBJ1-3; D uncertain. The CDR3 sequence is 14 residues long. V was cut by 6 bases and J by 2 bases, with 11 bases left in between. DNA for the CDR3: TGTGCCAGCAGGACCGACATCGCTGGAAACACCATATATTTT. Translated: CASRTDIAGNTIYF.

In this sample, this clonotype turned up many times. The V gene is TRBV20-1, the J gene TRBJ2-1, with 8 positions matching TRBD2. Germline-derived CDR1 and CDR2 are DFQATT and SNEGSKA (reference sequence). The CDR3 extends over 12 amino acids. The V and J ends lost 6 bases and 11 bases, in that order; junction bases with no gene match: 9. Here the CDR3 DNA reads TGCAGTGCGAGCGCAAGCGGGAGACAGCAGTTCTTC. Translated: CSASASGRQQFF.

This clonotype was seen many times. CDR3 DNA: TGTGCCATCAGTTGGAGCGGGAAGGAGAATGAGCAGTTCTTC. This gives the protein CAISWSGKENEQFF. V gene TRBV10-3 combines with J gene TRBJ2-1, with 7 nucleotides matching TRBD2. V dropped 5 bases and J dropped 7; count of bases not matched to a gene: 8. Per the germline V gene, CDR1 is ENHRY and CDR2 is SYGVKD. CDR3 length: 14 amino acids.

This clonotype was detected ten times or more. The chain employs TRBV2 and TRBJ2-7; D is unresolved. The germline CDR1 and CDR2 sequences are SNHLY and FYNNEI. The CDR3 loop spans 15 amino acids. Trimming took off 1 base at V and 4 bases at J, with 14 bases between the two ends. The CDR3 nucleotides read TGTGCCAGCAGTGAAGAGGGTGTAAGTAGATACGAGCAGTACTTC. Its protein product is CASSEEGVSRYEQYF.